Listed here is a single T cell receptor beta chain. Authors' methods: Cell counts per sample came from amplifying reference gene primers. This table comes from immunoSEQ multiplex PCR, and its TCRdb copy is limited to in-frame clones, with some not included. That table gives V, J and clone size, and the DNA gave D and trimming. The data show around 210,000 clones, about 90% seen once. The entry originates in a study of blood T cell repertoires in COVID-19. Study-level information: The origin of the acute and convalescent COVID-19 samples was the United States, Italy and Spain. Sources were T cells, B-cell-depleted T cells, or PBMCs; the material itself was cDNA or gDNA.

This CDR3 comprises 14 residues. CDR1 is KGHSH, CDR2 LQKENI, per germline. Trimming took 1 base from V and 5 from J, leaving 12 bases between them. The sequence derives from a man aged 18 to 29 with active or convalescent COVID-19. The chain is built from TRBV18 and TRBJ2-7; TRBD2 is a possible D gene (6 bases). The sample was peripheral blood. The CDR3: CASSPLGGTDEQYF. In nucleotides, the CDR3 is TGTGCCAGCTCACCACTCGGAGGGACCGACGAGCAGTACTTC.